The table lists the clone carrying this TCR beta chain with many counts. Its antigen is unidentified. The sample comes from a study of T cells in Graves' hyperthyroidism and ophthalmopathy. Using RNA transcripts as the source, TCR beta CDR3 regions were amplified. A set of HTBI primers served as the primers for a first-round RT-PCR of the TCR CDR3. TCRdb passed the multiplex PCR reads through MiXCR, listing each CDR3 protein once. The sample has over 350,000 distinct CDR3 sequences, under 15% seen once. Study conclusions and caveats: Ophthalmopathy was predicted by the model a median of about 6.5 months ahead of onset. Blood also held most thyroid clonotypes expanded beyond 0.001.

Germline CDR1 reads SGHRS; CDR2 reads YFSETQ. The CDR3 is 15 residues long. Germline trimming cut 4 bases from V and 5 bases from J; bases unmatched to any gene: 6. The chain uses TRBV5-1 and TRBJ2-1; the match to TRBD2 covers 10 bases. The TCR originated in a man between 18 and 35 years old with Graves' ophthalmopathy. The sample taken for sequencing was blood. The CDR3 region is CASSKLAGINNEQFF. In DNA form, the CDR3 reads TGCGCCAGCAGCAAACTAGCGGGAATAAACAATGAGCAGTTCTTC.